A selection of T cell receptor beta chains follows, all from one sample in a study of blood T cells in healthy people across ages. TCRdb used MiXCR to reprocess the 5' RACE reads, holding one entry per CDR3 protein. Among 850,000 to 1,000,000 distinct CDR3 sequences listed, under 50% were seen once. The sequenced sample was blood. Receptor source: a man younger than 45 in good health. Both conserved end residues are part of each CDR3. The D gene is left open where the match is weak. A clone size is listed for some rows: how often the clone was seen (once, few, many), or a class if it is expanded.

d_call	clone_size	v_call	j_call	cdr3_nt	cdr3_aa
.	.	TRBV14	TRBJ1-1	TGTGCCAGCAGCCAAGTCGGTGGGGGTGAAGCTTTCTTT	CASSQVGGGEAFF
.	few	TRBV7-8	TRBJ2-3	TGTGCCAGCAGCAAAGTTAAGGGACCGGGACGGGATACGCAGTATTTT	CASSKVKGPGRDTQYF
.	.	TRBV20-1	TRBJ2-7	TGCAGTGCTAGAACGTTACTCTACGAGCAGTACTTC	CSARTLLYEQYF
.	.	TRBV5-1	TRBJ1-6	TGCGCCAGCAGGATCGGGACGGATTCACCCCTCCACTTT	CASRIGTDSPLHF
.	.	TRBV5-1	TRBJ2-7	TGCGCCAGCAGCTCGTCACAGGCTTCCTACGAGCAGTACTTC	CASSSSQASYEQYF
.	.	TRBV7-9	TRBJ1-2	TGTGCCAGCAGCAAGGGTGTGGGAGGATCTAACTATGGCTACACCTTC	CASSKGVGGSNYGYTF
.	few	TRBV28	TRBJ2-7	TGTGCCAGCAGTTCTGCGGCAACTGCTCGATTCGAGCAGTACTTC	CASSSAATARFEQYF
.	.	TRBV20-1	TRBJ2-1	TGCAGTGCCCGGTTTCTAGGGGCCACTACCAATGAGCAGTTCTTC	CSARFLGATTNEQFF
.	.	TRBV28	TRBJ1-1	TGTGCCAGCAGTTTAACATCCTTAGGGGTCACTGAAGCTTTCTTT	CASSLTSLGVTEAFF
TRBD1	many	TRBV29-1	TRBJ2-6	TGCAGCGTTGAAGGGGACAGCTCTGGGGCCAACGTCCTGACTTTC	CSVEGDSSGANVLTF
TRBD1	few	TRBV4-1	TRBJ1-4	TGCGCCAGCGGGGCTGTCGGGACAGCTAATGAAAAACTGTTTTTT	CASGAVGTANEKLFF
.	few	TRBV12-5	TRBJ2-7	TGTGCTAGTGGTTTGGTACAAGGAGGGGAAAGATCCTACGAGCAGTACTTC	CASGLVQGGERSYEQYF
.	few	TRBV7-9	TRBJ2-1	TGTGCCAGCAGCTTCCTACTAGGGGGCAATGAGCAGTTCTTC	CASSFLLGGNEQFF
.	.	TRBV4-1	TRBJ1-1	TGCGCCAGCAGCCATGATGGCGGGCTTGGGGGCACTGAAGCTTTCTTT	CASSHDGGLGGTEAFF
.	few	TRBV7-8	TRBJ2-7	TGTGCCAGTGTACCGGGACCAACCATTTACGAGCAGTACTTC	CASVPGPTIYEQYF
.	.	TRBV20-1	TRBJ2-3	TGCAGTGCTAGAGACCCAGTACAGTCGATACCAGATACGCAGTATTTT	CSARDPVQSIPDTQYF
.	.	TRBV2	TRBJ2-1	TGTGCCAGCAGTGAAGCTAGGGGAGGTGAGCAGTTCTTC	CASSEARGGEQFF
.	.	TRBV27	TRBJ2-7	TGTGCCAGCAGTTTCCAGGGATACTACGAGCAGTACTTC	CASSFQGYYEQYF
TRBD2	few	TRBV12-3/TRBV12-4	TRBJ2-7	TGTGCCAGCACCTCGGGGACTAGCGGACTCTACGAGCAGTACTTC	CASTSGTSGLYEQYF
TRBD2	few	TRBV4-3	TRBJ2-1	TGCGCCAGCAGCCAACGGAGGCTAGCGGGGCTCAATGAGCAGTTCTTC	CASSQRRLAGLNEQFF
TRBD2	.	TRBV4-2	TRBJ2-3	TGTGCCAGCAGCCAAGGGGTCAGCGGGGGGTCCGAGACGCAGTATTTT	CASSQGVSGGSETQYF
TRBD1	.	TRBV3-1	TRBJ2-7	TGTGCCAACAACCAATTCAGGGGGAACGAGCAGTACTTC	CANNQFRGNEQYF
.	.	TRBV28	TRBJ1-4	TGTGCCAGCGGTAGGGCGTATGAAAAACTGTTTTTT	CASGRAYEKLFF
.	.	TRBV7-9	TRBJ2-7	TGTGCCAGCAGCCCGATCGTGACCGAGCAGTACTTC	CASSPIVTEQYF
TRBD2	.	TRBV11-2	TRBJ2-3	TGTGCCAGCAGCTTTGACCTAGCGGGCGGCACAGATACGCAGTATTTT	CASSFDLAGGTDTQYF
TRBD1	few	TRBV7-9	TRBJ1-4	TGTGCCAGCAGCTTAGCGGGGACAGGACGAAATGAAAAACTGTTTTTT	CASSLAGTGRNEKLFF
.	once	TRBV4-2	TRBJ1-4	TGTGCCAGCAGCCCTGCTCGGGAGGGTGCAACTAATGAAAAACTGTTTTTT	CASSPAREGATNEKLFF
TRBD1	.	TRBV6-5	TRBJ2-1	TGTGCCAGCAGTTACTCGATCCGGACAGGGATGAATGAGCAGTTCTTC	CASSYSIRTGMNEQFF
.	.	TRBV4-1	TRBJ1-1	TGCGCCAGCAGCCAACCATTTAGGGTCAGGGGGAACACTGAAGCTTTCTTT	CASSQPFRVRGNTEAFF
.	few	TRBV30	TRBJ2-3	TGTGCCTGGAGTGCGGGGGGCTTTTCGTATTTT	CAWSAGGFSYF
.	many	TRBV10-3	TRBJ2-7	TGTGCCATCAGAACCGGGACATCTGAGGAGCAGTACTTC	CAIRTGTSEEQYF
.	few	TRBV2	TRBJ2-7	TGTGCCAGTACAGTTAGCGGCTACGAGCAGTACTTC	CASTVSGYEQYF
.	few	TRBV3-1	TRBJ1-2	TGTGCCAGCAGCCAAGATTGGCTTTGGGGCTACACCTTC	CASSQDWLWGYTF
TRBD1	few	TRBV20-1	TRBJ2-1	TGCAGTGCTAGAGGGGACAGCCGAAATGAGCAGTTCTTC	CSARGDSRNEQFF
TRBD1	.	TRBV3-1	TRBJ1-2	TGTGCCAGCAGCCAAGTCACAGGGGCCACGGGAGGCTACACCTTC	CASSQVTGATGGYTF
TRBD2	.	TRBV9	TRBJ2-1	TGTGCCAGCAGCGTTGGCGGGGGTTCTGAGCAGTTCTTC	CASSVGGGSEQFF
.	.	TRBV29-1	TRBJ1-5	TGCAGCGTTGCCAATGAGGGCTATCAGCCCCAGCATTTT	CSVANEGYQPQHF
.	.	TRBV7-2	TRBJ2-1	TGTGCCAGCAGCTTAAAAAGACTGGCAGCCCCCTACAATGAGCAGTTCTTC	CASSLKRLAAPYNEQFF
TRBD1	few	TRBV9	TRBJ1-1	TGTGCCAGCAGCCCCCGGACAGGGATGACTGAAGCTTTCTTT	CASSPRTGMTEAFF
.	.	TRBV6-6	TRBJ1-1	TGTGCCAGCAGGATAGGGGGGGGTGAAGCTTTCTTT	CASRIGGGEAFF
TRBD2	.	TRBV3-1	TRBJ2-1	TGTGCCAGCAGCAGACTAGCGGCCCTACACGATGAGCAGTTCTTC	CASSRLAALHDEQFF
TRBD1	.	TRBV5-1	TRBJ2-1	TGCGCCAGCAGCTCCCGGGACAGGGATTACAATGAGCAGTTCTTC	CASSSRDRDYNEQFF
.	many	TRBV20-1	TRBJ2-7	TGCAGTGCTAGAGATCCCAGGGACCTAACCTACGAGCAGTACTTC	CSARDPRDLTYEQYF
.	.	TRBV28	TRBJ2-1	TGTGCCAGCAGTTTGGCTCCATTAACACTCAATGAGCAGTTCTTC	CASSLAPLTLNEQFF
.	.	TRBV27	TRBJ2-3	TGTGCCAGCAGCCATCGGACTCCTAGCACAGATACGCAGTATTTT	CASSHRTPSTDTQYF
TRBD1	many	TRBV7-8	TRBJ2-4	TGTGCCAGCAGCCCCCGCCCCGACAGGGGGCGAAACATTCAGTACTTC	CASSPRPDRGRNIQYF
.	.	TRBV14	TRBJ2-1	TGTGCCAGCAGCCAATGGACAGTCGAGCAGTTCTTC	CASSQWTVEQFF
.	.	TRBV5-6	TRBJ1-2	TGTGCCAGCAGCTTACGCCGGACCGACCGTAACTATGGCTACACCTTC	CASSLRRTDRNYGYTF
.	few	TRBV4-1	TRBJ1-1	TGCGCCAGCAGCCAAGGAGAATCCATGAACACTGAAGCTTTCTTT	CASSQGESMNTEAFF
TRBD2	.	TRBV3-1	TRBJ2-1	TGTGCCAGCAGCCAAGAGGGCGGGGGGGCCCACAATGAGCAGTTCTTC	CASSQEGGGAHNEQFF